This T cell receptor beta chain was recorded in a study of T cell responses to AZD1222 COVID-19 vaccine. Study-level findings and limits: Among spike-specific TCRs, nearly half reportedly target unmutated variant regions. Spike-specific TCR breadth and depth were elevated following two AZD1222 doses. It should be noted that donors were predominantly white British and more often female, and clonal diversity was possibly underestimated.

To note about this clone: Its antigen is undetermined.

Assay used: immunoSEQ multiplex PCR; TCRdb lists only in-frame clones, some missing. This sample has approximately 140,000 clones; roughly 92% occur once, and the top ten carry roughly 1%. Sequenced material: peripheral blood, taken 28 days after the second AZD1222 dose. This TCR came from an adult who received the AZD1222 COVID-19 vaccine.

The CDR3 DNA follows: TGTGCCAGCAGCTTACCGGGCGAGTACGCTGAAGCTTTCTTT. Protein product: CASSLPGEYAEAFF. The genes are TRBV7-2 and TRBJ1-1; D ambiguous. From germline, CDR1 is SGHTA and CDR2 FQGNSA. The V and J ends lost 2 bases and 6 bases respectively, with 13 bases between them. CDR3 length equals 14 residues. The variable domain in full, with the rest retrieved from reference TRBV7-2 and TRBJ1-1, is GAGVSQSPSNKVTEKGKDVELRCDPISGHTALYWYRQSLGQGLEFLIYFQGNSAPDKSGLPSDRFSAERTGGSVSTLTIQRTQQEDSAVYLCASSLPGEYAEAFFGQGTRLTVV.